What follows are 32 T cell receptor beta chains derived from one specimen sequenced in a study of regulatory T cells in long-lasting Graves disease. As for time point: persistent/refractory GD, antithyroid drugs over 5 years with positive TRAb. PBMC-extracted RNA yielded the TCR library. Arm-PCR of CDR3 regions and iRepertoire HTBI primers were used to build TCR beta libraries. MiXCR was run by TCRdb on the multiplex PCR reads, yielding one entry per CDR3 protein. The table has hundreds of thousands of distinct CDR3 sequences, roughly 30% seen once; the top ten hold around 42%. Sequenced material: peripheral blood mononuclear cells (PBMCs), taken when the disease was refractory, from a patient treated with antithyroid drugs. The receptors come from a female donor with Graves disease.

This chain joins TRBV20-1 and TRBJ2-7; D is uncertain. CDR3 length: 13 amino acids. Germline loops: CDR1 DFQATT, CDR2 SNEGSKA (reference sequence). V shed 3 bases and J shed 2 bases, with 11 bases lying between them. In nucleotides, the CDR3 is TGCAGTGCTAGGAAGGGCGGAACCTACGAGCAGTACTTC. As protein: CSARKGGTYEQYF.

This clonotype was seen a handful of times. CDR3 DNA: TGTGCCAGCAGCTTAGTCGACAACTATGGAAACACCATATATTTT. The encoded protein is CASSLVDNYGNTIYF. The chain links TRBV11-2 to TRBJ1-3; D uncertain. The CDR3 extends over 15 amino acids. The ends were cut back, 1 base at V and 3 bases at J, with 10 bases in the middle. Looked up from germline, CDR1 is SGHAT and CDR2 is FQNNGV.

The V gene is TRBV18, the J gene TRBJ1-4; perhaps TRBD1 as D (5 bases). CDR1 KGHSH and CDR2 LQKENI come from the germline V gene. V was trimmed by 1 base and J by 7 bases, leaving 10 bases between them. This CDR3 is built from 14 residues. The CDR3 loop is CASSPRQGSEKLFF. The DNA for the CDR3 is TGTGCCAGCTCACCACGGCAGGGAAGTGAAAAACTGTTTTTT.

This clonotype appeared a single time. This sequence joins TRBV28 and TRBJ2-5, with D perhaps matching TRBD1 (7 bases). Trimming shortened V by 6 bases and J by 2 bases, and 16 bases separated the two germline ends. Germline V lookup: CDR1 MDHEN, CDR2 SYDVKM. This CDR3 has 15 residues. CDR3 coding DNA: TGTGCCAGCAGCTATACAGGGGACTTACAAGAGACCCAGTACTTC. Protein sequence: CASSYTGDLQETQYF.

The genes are TRBV11-2 and TRBJ2-7, with D possibly TRBD1 on 6 matching bases. The germline gives CDR1 SGHAT, CDR2 FQNNGV. CDR3 length: 14 residues. V was clipped by 5 bases and J by 2 bases, with 13 bases between them. The CDR3 sequence: CASSTWTEAYEQYF. The CDR3 nucleotides are TGTGCCAGCAGCACCTGGACAGAAGCCTACGAGCAGTACTTC.

In its sample, this clonotype was seen once. The chain has TRBV3-1 and TRBJ2-7; the D gene is possibly TRBD2 (5 bases). The CDR3 runs 14 residues. The germline V gene has CDR1 LGHDT and CDR2 YNNKEL (reference sequence). The germline V and J ends were trimmed by 3 bases and 0 bases, with 9 bases remaining between them. The CDR3 reads CASSQIRGSYEQYF. The CDR3 region has the DNA TGTGCCAGCAGCCAGATTCGGGGCTCCTACGAGCAGTACTTC.

The chain employs TRBV19 and TRBJ1-2; D remains unclear. Germline V gene sequence: CDR1 LNHDA, CDR2 SQIVND (reference sequence). Deletions cut 10 bases from V and 2 bases from J, with 8 bases between. This CDR3 has 11 residues. The DNA for the CDR3 is TGTGCCACTGAGACCAACTATGGCTACACCTTC. Translated: CATETNYGYTF.

The genes are TRBV7-9 and TRBJ2-7, with D maybe TRBD2 (6 bases). Between the trimmed V and J ends, which lost 1 base and 0 bases, there was a span of 10 bases. Germline loops: CDR1 SEHNR, CDR2 FQNEAQ (reference sequence). The CDR3 extends over 15 amino acids. The CDR3 nucleotides are TGTGCCAGCAGCTTAGGGGGGGAGAGCTCCTACGAGCAGTACTTC. It translates to CASSLGGESSYEQYF.

In this sample, this clonotype turned up many times. The V and J genes are TRBV6-1 and TRBJ2-2; D is uncertain. CDR1 is MNHNS, CDR2 SASEGT, per germline. Trimming took 6 bases from V and 2 from J, leaving 4 bases between them. The CDR3 runs to 12 residues. This CDR3 reads CASSQNTGELFF. The CDR3 DNA is TGTGCCAGCAGCCAAAACACCGGGGAGCTGTTTTTT.

V is TRBV29-1 and J is TRBJ2-5, with 7 nucleotides matching TRBD2. CDR1 SQVTM and CDR2 ANQGSEA come from the germline V gene. The CDR3 has 13 amino acids. Trimming cost V 3 bases and J 2 bases; bases outside gene matches: 3. This CDR3 is CSVEPGLQETQYF. CDR3 nucleotide sequence: TGCAGCGTTGAGCCGGGACTACAAGAGACCCAGTACTTC.

This clonotype was seen only a few times. This sequence joins TRBV20-1 and TRBJ2-7; the match to TRBD2 covers 13 bases. Germline V CDR1 and CDR2: DFQATT, SNEGSKA (reference sequence). The V segment lost 3 bases and the J segment 5 bases; nucleotides outside the gene matches: 7. CDR3 length: 15 amino acids. The CDR3 DNA reads TGCAGTGCTAGCGCCGGGACTAGCGGGAACGACGAGCAGTACTTC. The encoded protein is CSASAGTSGNDEQYF.

The chain joins TRBV2 to TRBJ1-1; TRBD1 matches 9 bases. V trimming: 7 bases; J trimming: 1 base; junction bases outside the gene matches: 4. The CDR3 loop spans 14 amino acids. CDR1 is SNHLY and CDR2 is FYNNEI in the germline V gene. CDR3 DNA sequence: TGTGCCAGCAAGACGGGACAGGGGAACACTGAAGCTTTCTTT. Protein: CASKTGQGNTEAFF. The full variable domain, rest sourced from reference TRBV2 and TRBJ1-1, is EPEVTQTPSHQVTQMGQEVILRCVPISNHLYFYWYRQILGQKVEFLVSFYNNEISEKSEIFDDQFSVERPDGSNFTLKIRSTKLEDSAMYFCASKTGQGNTEAFFGQGTRLTVV.

This clonotype has a count of ten or more. The V call is TRBV20-1, the J call TRBJ2-7, with D unclear. The CDR3 runs to 12 residues. Trimming took 1 base from V and 2 from J, leaving 6 bases between them. Per germline, CDR1 DFQATT and CDR2 SNEGSKA (reference sequence). CDR3 sequence reads: CSARANAYEQYF. CDR3 coding DNA: TGCAGTGCTAGAGCTAATGCCTACGAGCAGTACTTC.

This clonotype occurred a few times. This rearrangement joins TRBV30 to TRBJ1-5, with unresolved D. CDR1 and CDR2 (germline): GTSNPN, SVGIG (reference sequence). This CDR3 is built from 13 residues. V was clipped by 1 base and J by 0 bases, with 4 bases between them. The CDR3 protein is CAWSDSSNQPQHF. The CDR3 DNA follows: TGTGCCTGGAGTGACAGTAGCAATCAGCCCCAGCATTTT.

The chain uses TRBV5-1 and TRBJ2-7; D might be TRBD2 (6 bases). Germline CDR1 is SGHRS and CDR2 is YFSETQ. The CDR3 has 15 amino acids. The V end lost 0 bases, the J end lost 5 bases, and 15 bases lay between the germline ends. CDR3 in amino acids: CASSLAGGAGNEQYF. The DNA for the CDR3 is TGCGCCAGCAGCTTGGCAGGCGGGGCGGGGAACGAGCAGTACTTC.

This chain joins TRBV9 and TRBJ1-5; a weak D match, TRBD1 (5 bases). Trimming cost V 5 bases and J 3 bases, with 12 bases left between them. This CDR3 contains 14 residues. Germline V CDR1 and CDR2: SGDLS, YYNGEE. The DNA for the CDR3 is TGTGCCAGCAGTCTAGGGGAATCCAATCAGCCCCAGCATTTT. Residues: CASSLGESNQPQHF.

This clonotype was seen a few times. The chain carries TRBV7-7 and TRBJ2-1, with 13 bases identical to TRBD2. The CDR3 loop spans 14 amino acids. Germline values: CDR1 SSHAT, CDR2 FNYEAQ (reference sequence). Trimming at V came to 4 bases and at J to 7 bases, leaving 1 base not matched to a gene. DNA for the CDR3: TGTGCCAGCAGCTGGACTAGCGGGAGTAATGAGCAGTTCTTC. Protein sequence: CASSWTSGSNEQFF. The full variable domain, in which reference TRBV7-7 and TRBJ2-1 provide the parts outside the CDR3, is GAGVSQSPRYKVTKRGQDVTLRCDPISSHATLYWYQQALGQGPEFLTYFNYEAQPDKSGLPSDRFSAERPEGSISTLTIQRTEQRDSAMYRCASSWTSGSNEQFFGPGTRLTVL.

This clonotype came up a few times. The J gene is TRBJ1-2, the V gene TRBV20-1; TRBD1 matches 7 bases. The length of the CDR3 is 14 residues. V trimming: 3 bases; J trimming: 4 bases; junction bases outside the gene matches: 8. Germline assignment: CDR1 DFQATT and CDR2 SNEGSKA (reference sequence). The CDR3 DNA reads TGCAGTGCTAGCAGACAGGGAGGGGGCTATGGCTACACCTTC. Translated, it gives CSASRQGGGYGYTF.

Notes on this clonotype: Just one base apart from a much larger clone, this may be a read error. The chain has TRBV11-2 and TRBJ2-7; D possibly corresponds to TRBD1 (5 bases). The germline V and J ends were trimmed by 1 base and 2 bases, with 12 bases remaining between them. Germline loops: CDR1 SGHAT, CDR2 FQNNGV. This CDR3 is built from 15 residues. DNA of the CDR3: TGTGCCAGCAGCTTAGGCGCCAGGGTGGCCTACGAGCAGTACTTC. This codes for CASSLGARVAYEQYF.

V gene TRBV6-1 combines with J gene TRBJ1-1, with a tentative D call TRBD1 (6 bases). Deletions cut 1 base from V and 7 bases from J, with 7 bases between. Germline V lookup: CDR1 MNHNS, CDR2 SASEGT. The CDR3 totals 12 residues. CDR3 amino acids: CASSEGGLEAFF. The CDR3 nucleotides are TGTGCCAGCAGTGAAGGGGGGCTTGAAGCTTTCTTT.

J is TRBJ2-7 and V is TRBV6-2 or TRBV6-3; 12 positions agree with TRBD2. Germline CDR1 is MNHEY and CDR2 is SVGEGT. CDR3 length: 16 amino acids. V dropped 5 bases and J dropped 2; count of bases not matched to a gene: 7. In DNA, the CDR3 is TGTGCCAGCAGTCGAAGGACTAGCGGGGCACCCTACGAGCAGTACTTC. It yields the protein CASSRRTSGAPYEQYF.

The V gene is TRBV29-1, the J gene TRBJ2-5, with TRBD1 matching 7 bases. The CDR3 has 14 amino acids. The germline gives CDR1 SQVTM, CDR2 ANQGSEA. V was clipped by 6 bases and J by 2 bases; unmatched bases: 9. For the CDR3, the DNA is TGCAGCGTACGGGACAGCGCCTTGCAAGAGACCCAGTACTTC. Amino acid sequence: CSVRDSALQETQYF. Drawing the rest from reference TRBV29-1 and TRBJ2-5, the complete variable domain is SAVISQKPSRDICQRGTSLTIQCQVDSQVTMMFWYRQQPGQSLTLIATANQGSEATYESGFVIDKFPISRPNLTFSTLTVSNMSPEDSSIYLCSVRDSALQETQYFGPGTRLLVL.

The rearrangement links TRBV5-1 to TRBJ2-7, with D unclear. This CDR3 contains 13 residues. V was pared by 0 bases and J by 5 bases, with 9 bases between. Per the germline V gene, CDR1 is SGHRS and CDR2 is YFSETQ. CDR3 bases: TGCGCCAGCAGCTTGGATTCGATCGACGAGCAGTACTTC. This sequence encodes CASSLDSIDEQYF.

This clonotype was recorded at least ten times. The chain links TRBV6-5 to TRBJ2-7, with D maybe TRBD1 (5 bases). The V end was cut by 0 bases, the J end by 6 bases, with 12 bases between. In germline, CDR1 is MNHEY, CDR2 SVGAGI. This CDR3 has 14 residues. CDR3 region: CASSYSRFGAEQYF. The CDR3 DNA reads TGTGCCAGCAGTTACTCGCGGTTTGGGGCCGAGCAGTACTTC.

This chain links TRBV27 with TRBJ2-5, with 7 bases matching TRBD2. There are 14 residues in the CDR3. Germline CDR1 and CDR2: MNHEY and SMNVEV (reference sequence). V was clipped by 3 bases and J by 5 bases; unmatched bases: 6. CDR3 nucleotide sequence: TGTGCCAGCAGTTTTCGCGGGAGTCGTGAGACCCAGTACTTC. Amino acid sequence: CASSFRGSRETQYF.

Notes on this clonotype: A much bigger clone sits one base away, suggesting this may be a read error. The CDR3 loop reads CASSPPFARNTEAFF. In nucleotides, the CDR3 is TGTGCCAGCAGTCCTCCGTTTGCCAGGAACACTGAAGCTTTCTTT. The genes are TRBV12-3 or TRBV12-4 and TRBJ1-1; D gene uncertain. The CDR3 has 15 residues. V was trimmed by 5 bases and J by 1 base, leaving 14 bases between them.

As for this clonotype: A much bigger clone sits one base away, suggesting this may be a read error. The chain carries TRBV11-2 and TRBJ2-7; 11 bases line up with TRBD2. J was trimmed by 5 bases and V by 4 bases; bases with no gene match: 10. Germline V gene lookup returns CDR1 SGHAT and CDR2 FQNNGV. The CDR3 is 16 residues long. The CDR3 sequence: CASSYGLAGPTHEQYF. CDR3 sequence (DNA): TGTGCCAGCAGCTACGGACTAGCGGGCCCAACCCACGAGCAGTACTTC.

The rearrangement links TRBV20-1 to TRBJ1-1; D might be TRBD1 (6 bases). The CDR3 has 14 residues. The germline V gene has CDR1 DFQATT and CDR2 SNEGSKA (reference sequence). V was clipped by 1 base and J by 8 bases, with 17 bases between them. CDR3 nucleotides: TGCAGTGCTAGAGTCCTATCCAGGGGTCCAGAAGCTTTCTTT. This sequence encodes CSARVLSRGPEAFF.

The chain joins TRBV7-9 to TRBJ2-7; 8 positions match TRBD2. Germline values: CDR1 SEHNR, CDR2 FQNEAQ (reference sequence). J was trimmed by 0 bases and V by 4 bases; bases with no gene match: 17. This CDR3 spans 19 amino acids. CDR3 protein: CASSSPLREDFPSSYEQYF. Here the CDR3 DNA reads TGTGCCAGCAGCTCCCCTTTGCGGGAGGACTTTCCAAGCTCCTACGAGCAGTACTTC.

The chain carries TRBV6-4 and TRBJ2-2, with a possible D match to TRBD1 (5 bases). Germline CDR1 MRHNA, CDR2 SNTAGT. The CDR3 runs to 15 residues. The V end was cut by 7 bases, the J end by 7 bases, with 19 bases between. The DNA of the CDR3 is TGTGCCAGCACCCACCAAGGGTTGCAGGGCGGGGAGCTGTTTTTT. Translated: CASTHQGLQGGELFF.

The chain recombines TRBV19 with TRBJ1-1; D is undetermined. Between the trimmed V and J ends, which lost 6 bases and 3 bases, there was a span of 11 bases. The germline gives CDR1 LNHDA, CDR2 SQIVND (reference sequence). The CDR3 extends over 13 amino acids. The CDR3 DNA sequence: TGTGCCAGTAGCACCGCCCGGGACACTGAAGCTTTCTTT. As protein: CASSTARDTEAFF.

As concerns this clonotype: The junction does not match germline at one end; this may be a read error. The chain links TRBV7-9 to TRBJ2-7, with D hard to call. The length of the CDR3 is 11 residues. Germline loops: CDR1 SEHNR, CDR2 FQNEAQ (reference sequence). The CDR3 DNA is TGTGCCAGCAGCTTAGAGGTCCTCAGACTTTTC. As protein: CASSLEVLRLF.